This T cell receptor beta chain derives from a study of T cell responses to AZD1222 COVID-19 vaccine. Study-level results: Clonal diversity was possibly underestimated, and the donors were mostly white British, with more females. Within unmutated variant regions lay the reported targets of nearly half of spike-specific TCRs.

V lost 4 bases to trimming and J lost 4 bases, with 8 bases between them. The CDR3 covers 13 residues. In germline, CDR1 is MNHEY, CDR2 SVGAGI. This clone was counted a single time. Antigen unknown. Sequencing was performed with immunoSEQ multiplex PCR; in TCRdb, only in-frame clones are kept and a portion is missing. Among 55,000 to 60,000 clones listed, more than 70% were seen once. The source is an adult in good health. Here the sequenced sample was peripheral blood, taken on day 0 of MenACWY control vaccination. The gene calls are TRBV6-5 and TRBJ1-5; D might be TRBD1 (6 bases). In nucleotides, the CDR3 is TGTGCCAGCAGTTCACAGGGAAATCAGCCCCAGCATTTT. It encodes CASSSQGNQPQHF.